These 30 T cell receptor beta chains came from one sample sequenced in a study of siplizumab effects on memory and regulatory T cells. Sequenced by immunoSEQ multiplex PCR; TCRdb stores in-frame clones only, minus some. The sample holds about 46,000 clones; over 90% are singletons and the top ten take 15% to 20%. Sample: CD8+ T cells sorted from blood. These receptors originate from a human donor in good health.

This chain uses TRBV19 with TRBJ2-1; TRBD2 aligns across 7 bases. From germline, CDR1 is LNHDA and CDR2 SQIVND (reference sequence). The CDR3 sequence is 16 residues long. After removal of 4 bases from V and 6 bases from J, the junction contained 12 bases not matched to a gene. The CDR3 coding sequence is TGTGCCAGTAGTACCCACCCACGCGGGAGCCCCAATGAGCAGTTCTTC. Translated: CASSTHPRGSPNEQFF.

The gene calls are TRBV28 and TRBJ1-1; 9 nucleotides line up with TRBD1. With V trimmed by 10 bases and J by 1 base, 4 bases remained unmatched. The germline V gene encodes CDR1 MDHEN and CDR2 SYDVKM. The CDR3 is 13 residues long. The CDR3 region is CATDRGSNTEAFF. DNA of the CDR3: TGTGCCACAGACAGGGGGTCGAACACTGAAGCTTTCTTT. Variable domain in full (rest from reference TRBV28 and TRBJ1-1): DVKVTQSSRYLVKRTGEKVFLECVQDMDHENMFWYRQDPGLGLRLIYFSYDVKMKEKGDIPEGYSVSREKKERFSLILESASTNQTSMYLCATDRGSNTEAFFGQGTRLTVV.

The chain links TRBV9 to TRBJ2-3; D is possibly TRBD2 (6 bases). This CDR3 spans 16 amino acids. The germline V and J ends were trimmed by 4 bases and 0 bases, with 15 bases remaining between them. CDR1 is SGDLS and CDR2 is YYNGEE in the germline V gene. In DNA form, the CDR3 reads TGTGCCAGCAGCCCCGCCGGGAGCCGGAGCACAGATACGCAGTATTTT. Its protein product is CASSPAGSRSTDTQYF. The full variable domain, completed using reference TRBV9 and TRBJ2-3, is DSGVTQTPKHLITATGQRVTLRCSPRSGDLSVYWYQQSLDQGLQFLIQYYNGEERAKGNILERFSAQQFPDLHSELNLSSLELGDSALYFCASSPAGSRSTDTQYFGPGTRLTVL.

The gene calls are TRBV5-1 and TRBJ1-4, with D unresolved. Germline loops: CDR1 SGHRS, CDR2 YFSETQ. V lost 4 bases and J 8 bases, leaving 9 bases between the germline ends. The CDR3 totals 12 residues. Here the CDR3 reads CASSPAGEKLFF. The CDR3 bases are TGCGCCAGCAGCCCGGCCGGCGAAAAACTGTTTTTT.

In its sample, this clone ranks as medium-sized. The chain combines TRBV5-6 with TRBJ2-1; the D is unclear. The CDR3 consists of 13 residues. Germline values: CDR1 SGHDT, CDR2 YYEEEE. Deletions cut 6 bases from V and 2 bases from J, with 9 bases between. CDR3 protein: CASTPSAYNEQFF. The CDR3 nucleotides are TGTGCCAGCACCCCCTCGGCCTACAATGAGCAGTTCTTC.

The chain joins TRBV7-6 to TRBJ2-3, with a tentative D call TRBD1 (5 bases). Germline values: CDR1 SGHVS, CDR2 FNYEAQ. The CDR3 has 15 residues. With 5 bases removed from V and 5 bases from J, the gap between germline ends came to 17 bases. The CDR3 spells CASSVMPYRQDTQYF. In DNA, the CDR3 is TGTGCCAGCAGCGTAATGCCTTACAGGCAAGATACGCAGTATTTT.

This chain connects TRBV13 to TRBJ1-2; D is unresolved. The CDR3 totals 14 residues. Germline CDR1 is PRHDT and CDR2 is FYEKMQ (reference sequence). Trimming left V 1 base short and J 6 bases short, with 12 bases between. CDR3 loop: CASSLVSETNGYTF. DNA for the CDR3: TGTGCCAGCAGCTTAGTCTCTGAAACAAATGGCTACACCTTC.

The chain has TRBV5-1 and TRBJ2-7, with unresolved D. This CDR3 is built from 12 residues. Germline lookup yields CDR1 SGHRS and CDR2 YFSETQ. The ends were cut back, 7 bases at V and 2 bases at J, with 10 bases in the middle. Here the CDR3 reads CASGRGPYEQYF. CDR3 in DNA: TGCGCCAGCGGGCGCGGCCCCTACGAGCAGTACTTC.

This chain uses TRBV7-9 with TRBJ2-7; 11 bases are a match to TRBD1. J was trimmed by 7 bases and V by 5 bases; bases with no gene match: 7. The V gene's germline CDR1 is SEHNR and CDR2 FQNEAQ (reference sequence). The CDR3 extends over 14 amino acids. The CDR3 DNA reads TGTGCCAGCAGCCTGGACAGGGGGCTAGATGAGCAGTACTTC. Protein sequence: CASSLDRGLDEQYF.

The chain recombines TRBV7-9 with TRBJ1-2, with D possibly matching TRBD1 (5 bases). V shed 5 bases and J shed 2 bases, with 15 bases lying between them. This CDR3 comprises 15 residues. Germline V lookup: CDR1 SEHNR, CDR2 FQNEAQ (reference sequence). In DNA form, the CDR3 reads TGTGCCAGCAGCGCAGACAGCGACCGAAACTATGGCTACACCTTC. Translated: CASSADSDRNYGYTF.

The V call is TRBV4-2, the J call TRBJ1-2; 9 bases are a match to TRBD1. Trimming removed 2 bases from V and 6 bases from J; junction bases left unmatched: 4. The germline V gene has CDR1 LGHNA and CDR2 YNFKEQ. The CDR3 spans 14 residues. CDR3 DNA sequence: TGTGCCAGCAGCCAAACAGGGGGCTCGGATGGCTACACCTTC. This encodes CASSQTGGSDGYTF.

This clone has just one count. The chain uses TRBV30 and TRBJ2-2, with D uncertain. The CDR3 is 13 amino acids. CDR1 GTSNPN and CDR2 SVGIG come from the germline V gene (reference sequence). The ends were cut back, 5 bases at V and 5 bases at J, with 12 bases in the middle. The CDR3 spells CAWRFKTTGELFF. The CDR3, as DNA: TGTGCCTGGCGATTTAAGACTACCGGGGAGCTGTTTTTT.

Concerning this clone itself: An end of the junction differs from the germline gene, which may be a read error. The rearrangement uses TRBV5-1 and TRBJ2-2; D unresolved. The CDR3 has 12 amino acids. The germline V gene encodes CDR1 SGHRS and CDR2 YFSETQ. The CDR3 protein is CASRLAAGELFF. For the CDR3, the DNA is TGCGCCAGCAGATTGGCCGCCGGGGAGCTGTTTTTT.

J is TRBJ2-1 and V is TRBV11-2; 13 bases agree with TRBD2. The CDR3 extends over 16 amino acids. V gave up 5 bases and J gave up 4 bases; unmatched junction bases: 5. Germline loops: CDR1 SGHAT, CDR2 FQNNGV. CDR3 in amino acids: CASSRGLAGHYNEQFF. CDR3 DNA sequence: TGTGCCAGCAGCCGGGGACTAGCGGGACATTACAATGAGCAGTTCTTC.

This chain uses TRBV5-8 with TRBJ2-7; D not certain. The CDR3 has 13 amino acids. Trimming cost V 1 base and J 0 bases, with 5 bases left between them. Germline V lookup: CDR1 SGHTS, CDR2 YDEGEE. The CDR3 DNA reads TGTGCCAGCAGCTTGCGGAGCTCCTACGAGCAGTACTTC. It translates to CASSLRSSYEQYF.

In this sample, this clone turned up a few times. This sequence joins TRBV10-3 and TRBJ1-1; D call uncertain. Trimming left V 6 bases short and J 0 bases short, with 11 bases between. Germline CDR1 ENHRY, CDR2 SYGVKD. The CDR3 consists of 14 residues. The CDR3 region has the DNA TGTGCCATCAGACAAGTGACCGTGAACACTGAAGCTTTCTTT. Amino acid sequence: CAIRQVTVNTEAFF.

The CDR3 nucleotides are TGCGGATTGGACGAGGGGAATGAGCAGTTCTTC. Translating gives CGLDEGNEQFF. V and J are TRBV29-1 and TRBJ2-1; possibly TRBD1 or TRBD2 for D (5 bases each). The germline V gene encodes CDR1 SQVTM and CDR2 ANQGSEA. This CDR3 spans 11 amino acids.

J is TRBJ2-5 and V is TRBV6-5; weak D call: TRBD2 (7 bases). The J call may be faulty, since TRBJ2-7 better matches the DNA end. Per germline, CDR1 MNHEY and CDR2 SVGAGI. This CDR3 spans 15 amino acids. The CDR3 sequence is CASSLRTGGGHEQYF. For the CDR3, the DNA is TGTGCCAGCAGTCTCAGGACGGGGGGCGGCCACGAGCAGTACTTC.

The DNA of the CDR3 is TGTGCCAGCAGCCATAAGGGAGTCTGGCACACTGAAGCTTTCTTT. Its translation is CASSHKGVWHTEAFF. The chain uses TRBV11-2 and TRBJ1-1; no clear D gene. Germline CDR1 SGHAT, CDR2 FQNNGV. This CDR3 region has 15 residues. V was pared by 5 bases and J by 3 bases, with 16 bases between.

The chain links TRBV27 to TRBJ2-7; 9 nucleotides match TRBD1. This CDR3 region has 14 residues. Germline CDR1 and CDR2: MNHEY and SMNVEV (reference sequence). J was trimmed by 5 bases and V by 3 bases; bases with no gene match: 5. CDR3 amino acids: CASSLGQGFHEQYF. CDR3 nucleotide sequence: TGTGCCAGCAGTTTGGGACAGGGTTTCCACGAGCAGTACTTC.

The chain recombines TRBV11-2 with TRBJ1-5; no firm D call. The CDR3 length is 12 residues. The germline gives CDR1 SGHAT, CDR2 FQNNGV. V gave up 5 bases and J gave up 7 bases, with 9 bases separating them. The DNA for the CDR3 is TGTGCCAGCAGCCCGGGAGGCCAGCCCCAGCATTTT. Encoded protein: CASSPGGQPQHF.

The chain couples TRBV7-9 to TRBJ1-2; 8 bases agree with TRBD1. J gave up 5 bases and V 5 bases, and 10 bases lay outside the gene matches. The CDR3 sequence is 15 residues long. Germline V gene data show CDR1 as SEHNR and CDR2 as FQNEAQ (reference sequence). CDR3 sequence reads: CASSIDGTGPYGYTF. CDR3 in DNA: TGTGCCAGCAGCATAGACGGGACAGGTCCTTATGGCTACACCTTC.

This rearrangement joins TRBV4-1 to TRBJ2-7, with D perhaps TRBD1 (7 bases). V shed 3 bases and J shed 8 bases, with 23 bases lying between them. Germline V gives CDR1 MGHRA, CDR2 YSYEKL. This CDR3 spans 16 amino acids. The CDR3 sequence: CASSQKLRDSLAQQYF. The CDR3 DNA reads TGCGCCAGCAGCCAGAAGTTGCGGGACAGCCTCGCCCAGCAGTACTTC.

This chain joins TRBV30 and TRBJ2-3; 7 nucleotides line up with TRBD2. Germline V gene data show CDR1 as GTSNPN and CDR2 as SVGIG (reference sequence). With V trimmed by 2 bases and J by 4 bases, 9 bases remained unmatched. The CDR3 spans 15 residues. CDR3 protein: CAWSPSGGLADTQYF. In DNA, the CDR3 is TGTGCCTGGAGTCCGTCGGGAGGTTTGGCAGATACGCAGTATTTT.

The CDR3 DNA reads as TGTGCCAGCAGCCGCTGGAGGGACAGGGGGCGACACGGCACAGATACGCAGTATTTT. The encoded protein is CASSRWRDRGRHGTDTQYF. This sequence joins TRBV14 and TRBJ2-3; TRBD1 matches at 12 bases. Germline V gene sequence: CDR1 SGHDN, CDR2 FVKESK. This CDR3 contains 19 residues. J lost 1 base, V lost 4 bases, and 12 bases had no gene match.

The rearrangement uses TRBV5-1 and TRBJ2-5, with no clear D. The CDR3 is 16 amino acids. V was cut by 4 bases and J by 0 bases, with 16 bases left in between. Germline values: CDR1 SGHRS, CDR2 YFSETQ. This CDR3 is CASSLQPGPYQETQYF. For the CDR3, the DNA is TGCGCCAGCAGCCTCCAACCCGGACCGTACCAAGAGACCCAGTACTTC.

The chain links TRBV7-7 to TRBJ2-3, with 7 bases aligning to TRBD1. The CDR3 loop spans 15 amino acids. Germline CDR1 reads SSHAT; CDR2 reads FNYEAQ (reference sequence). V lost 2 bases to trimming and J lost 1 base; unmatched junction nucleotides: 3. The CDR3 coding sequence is TGTGCCAGCAGCTTAACAGGGGCCCGCACAGATACGCAGTATTTT. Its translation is CASSLTGARTDTQYF.

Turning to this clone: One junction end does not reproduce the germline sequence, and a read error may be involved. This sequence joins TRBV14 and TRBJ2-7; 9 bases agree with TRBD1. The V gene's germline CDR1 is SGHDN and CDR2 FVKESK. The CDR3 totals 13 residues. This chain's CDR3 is CASSQGYGDRVHF. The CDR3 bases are TGTGCCAGCAGCCAGGGCTATGGGGACAGGGTACACTTC.

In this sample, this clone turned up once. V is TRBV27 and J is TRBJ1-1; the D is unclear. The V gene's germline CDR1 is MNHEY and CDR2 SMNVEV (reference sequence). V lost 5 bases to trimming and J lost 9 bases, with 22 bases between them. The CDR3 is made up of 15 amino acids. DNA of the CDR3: TGTGCCAGCAGTCTGTTCATGGCCGGGAACGCTAAAGCTTTCTTT. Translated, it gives CASSLFMAGNAKAFF.

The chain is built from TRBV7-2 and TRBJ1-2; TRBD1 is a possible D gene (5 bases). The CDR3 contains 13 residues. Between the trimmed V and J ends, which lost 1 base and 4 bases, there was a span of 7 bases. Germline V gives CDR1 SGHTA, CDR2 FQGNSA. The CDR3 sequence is CASSLGQFYGYTF. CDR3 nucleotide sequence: TGTGCCAGCAGCTTAGGACAGTTCTATGGCTACACCTTC.